The source of this TCR beta chain is a study of blood T cells in healthy people across ages. Comments on this clonotype: The antigen is unknown.

Overall study findings and caveats: The diversity estimates, figures obtained from one million T cells, were considered underestimates. More naive CD4+ cells and higher diversity were found in long-lived than in aged donors. Naive and antigen-experienced cells could not be conclusively compared, given unsorted PBMCs.

Next came a second PCR, run for about 7 to 12 cycles, which used a sample-barcoded 5' primer along with a J-beta primer mix. TCRdb reprocessed the 5' RACE reads with MiXCR, giving one entry per CDR3 protein. The sample holds 1.5 million to 2 million distinct CDR3 sequences, approximately 30% seen once. Trimming removed 5 bases from V and 7 bases from J, with 11 bases in between. The CDR3 is 12 amino acids. CDR1 is LGHDT, CDR2 YNNKEL, per germline (reference sequence). Sequencing input: blood. This TCR was recovered from a woman in her twenties or thirties in good health. The rearrangement links TRBV3-1 to TRBJ1-2; D remains unclear. This chain's CDR3 is CASSFRESGYTF. In DNA, the CDR3 is TGTGCCAGCAGCTTCCGGGAGAGTGGCTACACCTTC. The entire variable domain, with the rest obtained from reference TRBV3-1 and TRBJ1-2, is as follows: DTAVSQTPKYLVTQMGNDKSIKCEQNLGHDTMYWYKQDSKKFLKIMFSYNNKELIINETVPNRFSPKSPDKAHLNLHINSLELGDSAVYFCASSFRESGYTFGSGTRLTVV.